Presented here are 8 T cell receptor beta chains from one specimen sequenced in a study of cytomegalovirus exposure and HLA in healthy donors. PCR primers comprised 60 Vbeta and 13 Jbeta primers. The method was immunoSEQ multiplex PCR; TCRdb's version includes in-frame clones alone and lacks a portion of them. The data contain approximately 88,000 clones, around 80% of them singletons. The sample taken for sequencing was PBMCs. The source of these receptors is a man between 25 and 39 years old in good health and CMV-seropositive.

In nucleotides, the CDR3 is TGTGCCAGCGGCGCCGGGACAGGGCTGTACGAGCAGTACTTC. As protein: CASGAGTGLYEQYF. This chain connects TRBV28 to TRBJ2-7; 9 bases align to TRBD1. V trimming: 8 bases; J trimming: 4 bases; junction bases outside the gene matches: 9. The V gene's germline CDR1 is MDHEN and CDR2 SYDVKM. The CDR3 sequence is 14 residues long.

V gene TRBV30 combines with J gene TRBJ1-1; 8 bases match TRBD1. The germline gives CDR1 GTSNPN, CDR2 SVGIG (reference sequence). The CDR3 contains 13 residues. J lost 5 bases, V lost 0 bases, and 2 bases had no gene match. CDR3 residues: CAWSVRTGTEAFF. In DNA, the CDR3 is TGTGCCTGGAGTGTTAGGACAGGGACTGAAGCTTTCTTT.

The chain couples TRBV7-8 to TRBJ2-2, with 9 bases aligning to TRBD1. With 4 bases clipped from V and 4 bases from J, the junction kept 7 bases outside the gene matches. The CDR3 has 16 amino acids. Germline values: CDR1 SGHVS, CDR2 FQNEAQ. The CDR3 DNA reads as TGTGCCAGCAGCTCCACCGGGACAGGGCCCACCGGGGAGCTGTTTTTT. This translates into CASSSTGTGPTGELFF.

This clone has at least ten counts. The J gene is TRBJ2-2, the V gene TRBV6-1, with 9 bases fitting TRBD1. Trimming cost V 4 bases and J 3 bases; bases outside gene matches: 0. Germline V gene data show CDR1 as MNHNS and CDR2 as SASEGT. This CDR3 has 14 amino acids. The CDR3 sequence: CASSGQGDTGELFF. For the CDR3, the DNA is TGTGCCAGCAGTGGACAGGGGGACACCGGGGAGCTGTTTTTT.

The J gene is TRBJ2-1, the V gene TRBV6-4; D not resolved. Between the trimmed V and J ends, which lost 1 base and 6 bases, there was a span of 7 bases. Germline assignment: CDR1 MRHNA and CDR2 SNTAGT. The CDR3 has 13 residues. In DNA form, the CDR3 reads TGTGCCAGCAGTGACTGGGCGCTCAATGAGCAGTTCTTC. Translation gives CASSDWALNEQFF.

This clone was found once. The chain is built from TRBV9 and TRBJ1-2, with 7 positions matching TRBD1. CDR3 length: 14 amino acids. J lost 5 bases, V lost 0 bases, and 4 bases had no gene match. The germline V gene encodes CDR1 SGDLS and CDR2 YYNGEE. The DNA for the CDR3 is TGTGCCAGCAGCGTAGCCGGGACAGAGTATGGCTACACCTTC. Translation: CASSVAGTEYGYTF.

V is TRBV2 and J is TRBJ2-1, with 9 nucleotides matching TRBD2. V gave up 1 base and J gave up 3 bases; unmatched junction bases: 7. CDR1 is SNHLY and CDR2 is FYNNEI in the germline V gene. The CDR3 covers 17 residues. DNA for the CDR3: TGTGCCAGCAGTGAAGGAAGGCGGGGGGGCCTCTACAATGAGCAGTTCTTC. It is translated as CASSEGRRGGLYNEQFF.

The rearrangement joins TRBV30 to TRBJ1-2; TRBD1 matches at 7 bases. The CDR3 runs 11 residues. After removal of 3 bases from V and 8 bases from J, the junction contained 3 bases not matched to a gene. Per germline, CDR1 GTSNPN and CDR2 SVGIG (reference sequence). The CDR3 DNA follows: TGTGCCTGGAGGCAAGGGGGCGGCTACACCTTC. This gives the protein CAWRQGGGYTF.